This TCR beta chain is from a study of prognosis after radiotherapy for stage I lung cancer. Study overall: Patients received 3 to 5 SBRT fractions with a biologically effective dose of at least 100 Gy. Study results and limitations: Patients' TRBV and TRBJ gene usage reportedly differed by presence or absence of metastases.

In this sample, this clonotype turned up many times. No antigen is known for it. Two separate time points each saw a draw of roughly 6 milliliters of peripheral blood. Genomic DNA provided the template from which TCR beta CDR3 was amplified by two-round multiplex PCR. Primers specific to each TRBV and TRBJ gene were used in first-round PCR. Each CDR3 protein gets one entry after TCRdb re-called the multiplex PCR reads with MiXCR. The sample carries 20,000 to 25,000 distinct CDR3 sequences, roughly two fifths recorded once. The germline V gene has CDR1 MNHNS and CDR2 SASEGT. This CDR3 contains 14 residues. The junction had 3 bases not matched to a gene; V was cut back by 6 bases and J by 2 bases.

The sequencing here drew on PBMCs, taken before or after stereotactic body radiation therapy (not recorded which). The V call is TRBV6-1, the J call TRBJ2-2; TRBD1 matches 7 bases. The sequence came from a donor older than 45 with non-small cell lung cancer. CDR3 protein: CASSRQGNTGELFF. CDR3 DNA: TGTGCCAGCAGCCGACAGGGAAACACCGGGGAGCTGTTTTTT.